The rows below give T cell receptor beta chains drawn from one sample of a study of cytotoxic CD8 clonotypes in ibrutinib-treated CLL. Data came from immunoSEQ multiplex PCR; TCRdb stores just in-frame clones and leaves some out. The data contain roughly 250,000 clones, roughly 70% of them singletons. This sample comprised PBMCs, obtained after 24 months of ibrutinib treatment. These receptors all come from a human donor with chronic lymphocytic leukemia. CDR3s include the opening cysteine and the closing phenylalanine or tryptophan. The D gene is left open where the match is weak.

-,TRBV25-1,CASSESWGYEQYF
-,TRBV19,CASSIDRRGWKYF
-,TRBV27,CASSRPDGELFF
-,TRBV7-8,CASSLDDGNQPQHF
-,TRBV2,CASSRTGGVYGYTF
TRBD1,TRBV5-6,CASSTDRGLNQPQHF
-,TRBV30,CAWIWTQAFF
-,TRBV4-3,CASSQEGDSGANVLTF
-,TRBV30,CAWTSPDSRVQPQHF
-,TRBV5-6,CASITGWGTDTQYF
TRBD1,TRBV29-1,CSVGQGEIYTGELFF
TRBD2,TRBV7-6,CASSFGGIYIDEQYF
-,TRBV9,CASSVPGDVRGYTF
-,TRBV20-1,CSARVTGDAFF
-,TRBV11-2,CASSTGFQETQYF
TRBD2,TRBV11-2,CASSYHPGLAGGETQYF
-,TRBV7-2,CASSQAGTTGYTF
TRBD1,TRBV27,CASSPTQTGGTEAFF
TRBD1,TRBV25-1,CASSPLGTAHSGNTIYF
-,TRBV2,CASKGSLSYEQYF
-,TRBV14,CASSQGVRAGHGYTF
TRBD1,TRBV6-5,CASRPGTGDSYGYTF
-,TRBV5-1,CASSFDKSKNIQYF
TRBD2,TRBV18,CASSPGLAGRYEQYF
-,TRBV11-2,CASSTRLVSQYF
-,TRBV7-2,CASSLGTLAGQETQYF
-,TRBV29-1,CSGYDGADSYEQYF
-,TRBV18,CASSPELVYEQYF
-,TRBV5-1,CASSQGETQYF
-,TRBV6-5,CASRSYEQYF
TRBD2,TRBV5-4,CASRGTSGYNEQFF